This T cell receptor (beta chain) is drawn from a study of CD8 T cells in Susac syndrome. Of note for this clonotype: The antigen is not known.

Random hexamers served to reverse transcribe about 0.45 to 1 ug RNA. Across 54 Vbeta and 13 Jbeta, immunoSEQ multiplex PCR amplified TCR beta CDR3. Via MiXCR, TCRdb re-called the immunoSEQ multiplex PCR reads, giving one row per CDR3 protein. The sample records approximately 260,000 distinct CDR3 sequences, around 96% being singletons. J gave up 6 bases and V 0 bases, and 5 bases lay outside the gene matches. Looked up from germline, CDR1 is SGHNT and CDR2 is YYREEE (reference sequence). CDR3 length: 14 amino acids. Whole-study results and caveats: Expansion of clones was not seen in the CD4+ T cell repertoires of Susac syndrome.

As judged by recently defined diagnostic criteria, patients with Susac syndrome had definite or probable disease. The chain employs TRBV5-4 and TRBJ2-5; TRBD1 agrees at 7 bases. This sequence originates from a human donor with Susac syndrome. The sequencing sample was made of CD4+ T cells from PBMCs. The CDR3 loop is CASSLGQGWKTQYF. The CDR3 coding sequence is TGTGCCAGCAGCTTGGGACAGGGCTGGAAGACCCAGTACTTC. Full variable domain (rest looked up from reference TRBV5-4 and TRBJ2-5): ETGVTQSPTHLIKTRGQQVTLRCSSQSGHNTVSWYQQALGQGPQFIFQYYREEENGRGNFPPRFSGLQFPNYSSELNVNALELDDSALYLCASSLGQGWKTQYFGPGTRLLVL.